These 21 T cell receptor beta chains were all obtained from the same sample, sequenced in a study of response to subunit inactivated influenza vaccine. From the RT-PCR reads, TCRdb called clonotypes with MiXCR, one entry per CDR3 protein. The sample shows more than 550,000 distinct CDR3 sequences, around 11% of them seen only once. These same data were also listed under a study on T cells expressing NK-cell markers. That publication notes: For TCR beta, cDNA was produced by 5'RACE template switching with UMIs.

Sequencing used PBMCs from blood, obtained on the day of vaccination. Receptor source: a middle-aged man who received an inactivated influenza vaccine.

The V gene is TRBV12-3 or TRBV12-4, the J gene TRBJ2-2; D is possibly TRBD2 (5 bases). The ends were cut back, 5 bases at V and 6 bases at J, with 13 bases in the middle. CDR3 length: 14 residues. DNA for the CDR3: TGTGCCAGCAGTAGATCAATGGGAGCCGGGGAGCTGTTTTTT. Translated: CASSRSMGAGELFF.

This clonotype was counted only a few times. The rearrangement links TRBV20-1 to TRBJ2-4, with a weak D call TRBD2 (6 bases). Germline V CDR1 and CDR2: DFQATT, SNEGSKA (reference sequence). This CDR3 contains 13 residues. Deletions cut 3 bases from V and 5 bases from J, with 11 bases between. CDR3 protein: CSARIADQNIQYF. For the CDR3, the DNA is TGCAGTGCTAGGATAGCGGACCAAAACATTCAGTACTTC.

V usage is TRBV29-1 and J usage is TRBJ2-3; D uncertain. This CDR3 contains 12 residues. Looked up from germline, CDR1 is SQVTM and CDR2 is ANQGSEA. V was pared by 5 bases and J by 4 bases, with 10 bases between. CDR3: CSVHLVSDTQYF. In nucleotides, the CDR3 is TGCAGCGTTCATTTAGTGTCAGATACGCAGTATTTT.

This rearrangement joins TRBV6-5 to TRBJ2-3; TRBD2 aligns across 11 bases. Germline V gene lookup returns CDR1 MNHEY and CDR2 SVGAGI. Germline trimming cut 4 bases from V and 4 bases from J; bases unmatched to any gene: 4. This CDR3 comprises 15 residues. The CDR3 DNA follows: TGTGCCAGCAGTTTCCAACTAGCGGGGGCAGATACGCAGTATTTT. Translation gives CASSFQLAGADTQYF.

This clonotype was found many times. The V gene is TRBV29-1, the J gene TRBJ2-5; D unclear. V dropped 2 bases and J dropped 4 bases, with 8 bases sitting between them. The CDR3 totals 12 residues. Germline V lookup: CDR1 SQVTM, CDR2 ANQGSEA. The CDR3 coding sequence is TGCAGCGTTGAACCTCCAGGAGAGACCCAGTACTTC. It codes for CSVEPPGETQYF.

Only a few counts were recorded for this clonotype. CDR3 in amino acids: CATSRERPGNTGELFF. CDR3 DNA: TGTGCCACCAGCAGAGAAAGGCCAGGGAACACCGGGGAGCTGTTTTTT. J is TRBJ2-2 and V is TRBV15; no reliable D call. The V gene lost 0 bases and the J gene lost 1 base, with 9 bases spanning the gap. Germline CDR1 and CDR2: LNHNV and YYDKDF (reference sequence). The CDR3 covers 16 residues. The full variable domain, its missing parts supplied by reference TRBV15 and TRBJ2-2, is DAMVIQNPRYQVTQFGKPVTLSCSQTLNHNVMYWYQQKSSQAPKLLFHYYDKDFNNEADTPDNFQSRRPNTSFCFLDIRSPGLGDTAMYLCATSRERPGNTGELFFGEGSRLTVL.

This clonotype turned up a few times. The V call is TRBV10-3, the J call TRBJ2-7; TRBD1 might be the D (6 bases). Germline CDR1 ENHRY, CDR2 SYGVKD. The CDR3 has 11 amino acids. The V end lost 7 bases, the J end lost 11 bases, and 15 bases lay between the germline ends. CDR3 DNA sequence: TGTGCCATCAAGGCGACAGGAGGAAAGTACTTC. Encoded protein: CAIKATGGKYF.

The chain's CDR3 is CASQGGWASGELFF. DNA of the CDR3: TGTGCCAGCCAGGGCGGGTGGGCATCCGGGGAGCTGTTTTTT. The chain joins TRBV4-2 to TRBJ2-2; D is perhaps TRBD1 or TRBD2 (5 bases each). This CDR3 is built from 14 residues. V was trimmed by 8 bases and J by 6 bases, leaving 16 bases between them. Germline CDR1 and CDR2: LGHNA and YNFKEQ.

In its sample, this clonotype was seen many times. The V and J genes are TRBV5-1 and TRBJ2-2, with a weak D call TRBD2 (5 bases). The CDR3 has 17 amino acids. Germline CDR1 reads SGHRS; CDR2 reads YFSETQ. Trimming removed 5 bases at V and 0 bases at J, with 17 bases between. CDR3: CASSSAPFESNTGELFF. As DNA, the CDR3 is TGCGCCAGCAGTAGCGCTCCCTTCGAATCGAACACCGGGGAGCTGTTTTTT. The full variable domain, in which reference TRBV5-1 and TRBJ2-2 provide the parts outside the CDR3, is KAGVTQTPRYLIKTRGQQVTLSCSPISGHRSVSWYQQTPGQGLQFLFEYFSETQRNKGNFPGRFSGRQFSNSRSEMNVSTLELGDSALYLCASSSAPFESNTGELFFGEGSRLTVL.

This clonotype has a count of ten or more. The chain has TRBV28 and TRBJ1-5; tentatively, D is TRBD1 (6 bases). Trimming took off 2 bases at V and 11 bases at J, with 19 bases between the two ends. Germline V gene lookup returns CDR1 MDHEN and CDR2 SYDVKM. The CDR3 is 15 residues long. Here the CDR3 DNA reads TGTGCCAGCAGTTTAATCGGGGAGGGGGTAGGTTCCCAGCATTTT. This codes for CASSLIGEGVGSQHF.

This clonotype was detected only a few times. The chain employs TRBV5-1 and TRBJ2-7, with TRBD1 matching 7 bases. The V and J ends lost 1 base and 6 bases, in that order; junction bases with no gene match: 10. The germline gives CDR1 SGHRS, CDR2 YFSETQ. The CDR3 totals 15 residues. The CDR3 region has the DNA TGCGCCAGCAGCTTGATATTTGGGACAGACGGCGAGCAGTACTTC. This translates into CASSLIFGTDGEQYF. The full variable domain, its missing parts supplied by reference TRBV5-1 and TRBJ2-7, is KAGVTQTPRYLIKTRGQQVTLSCSPISGHRSVSWYQQTPGQGLQFLFEYFSETQRNKGNFPGRFSGRQFSNSRSEMNVSTLELGDSALYLCASSLIFGTDGEQYFGPGTRLTVT.

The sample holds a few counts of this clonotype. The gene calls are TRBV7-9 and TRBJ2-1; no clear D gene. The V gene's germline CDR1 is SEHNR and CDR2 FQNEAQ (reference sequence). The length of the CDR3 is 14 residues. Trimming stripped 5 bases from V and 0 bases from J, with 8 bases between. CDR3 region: CASSPQLSYNEQFF. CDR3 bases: TGTGCCAGCAGCCCACAACTCTCCTACAATGAGCAGTTCTTC.

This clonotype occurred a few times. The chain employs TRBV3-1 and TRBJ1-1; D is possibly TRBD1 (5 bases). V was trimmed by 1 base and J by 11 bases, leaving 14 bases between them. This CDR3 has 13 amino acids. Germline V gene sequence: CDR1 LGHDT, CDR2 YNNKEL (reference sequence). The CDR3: CASSQVGGGLAFF. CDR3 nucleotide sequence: TGTGCCAGCAGCCAAGTTGGCGGGGGGTTGGCTTTCTTT.

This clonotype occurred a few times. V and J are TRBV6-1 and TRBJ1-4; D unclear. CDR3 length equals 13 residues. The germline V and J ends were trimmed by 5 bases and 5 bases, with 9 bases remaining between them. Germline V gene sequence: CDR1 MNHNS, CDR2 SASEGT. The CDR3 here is CASSREANEKLFF. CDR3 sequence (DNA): TGTGCCAGCAGTAGGGAGGCGAATGAAAAACTGTTTTTT.

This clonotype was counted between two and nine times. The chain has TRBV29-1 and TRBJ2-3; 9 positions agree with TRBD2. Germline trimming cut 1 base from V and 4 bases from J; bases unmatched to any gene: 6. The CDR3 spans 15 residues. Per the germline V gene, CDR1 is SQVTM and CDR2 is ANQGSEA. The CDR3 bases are TGCAGCGTTGAAGGCGGGGCGGGGGGGCCAGATACGCAGTATTTT. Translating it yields CSVEGGAGGPDTQYF.

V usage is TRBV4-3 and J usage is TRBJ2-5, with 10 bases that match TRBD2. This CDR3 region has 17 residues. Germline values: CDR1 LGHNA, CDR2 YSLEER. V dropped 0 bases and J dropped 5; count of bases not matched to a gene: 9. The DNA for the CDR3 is TGCGCCAGCAGCCAAGATTGGAGCGGGAGGGCCTATGAGACCCAGTACTTC. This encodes CASSQDWSGRAYETQYF.

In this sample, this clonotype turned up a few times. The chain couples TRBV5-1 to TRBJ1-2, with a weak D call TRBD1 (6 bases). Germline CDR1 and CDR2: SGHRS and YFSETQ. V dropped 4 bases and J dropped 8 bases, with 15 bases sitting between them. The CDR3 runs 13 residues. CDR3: CASSIGGPGGYTF. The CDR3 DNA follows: TGCGCCAGCAGCATTGGGGGGCCGGGAGGCTACACCTTC.

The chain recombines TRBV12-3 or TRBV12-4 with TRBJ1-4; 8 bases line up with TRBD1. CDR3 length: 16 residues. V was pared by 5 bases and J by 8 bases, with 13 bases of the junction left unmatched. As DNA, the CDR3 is TGTGCCAGCAGTCCCCATATAGGACAGGGTGGCGAAAAACTGTTTTTT. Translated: CASSPHIGQGGEKLFF.

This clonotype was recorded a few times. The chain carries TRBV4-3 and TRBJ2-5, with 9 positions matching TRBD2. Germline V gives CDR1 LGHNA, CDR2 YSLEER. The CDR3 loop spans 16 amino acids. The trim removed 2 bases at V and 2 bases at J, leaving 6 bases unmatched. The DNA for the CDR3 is TGCGCCAGCAGCCAAAACTCCCTAGCGGGGCAAGAGACCCAGTACTTC. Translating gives CASSQNSLAGQETQYF.

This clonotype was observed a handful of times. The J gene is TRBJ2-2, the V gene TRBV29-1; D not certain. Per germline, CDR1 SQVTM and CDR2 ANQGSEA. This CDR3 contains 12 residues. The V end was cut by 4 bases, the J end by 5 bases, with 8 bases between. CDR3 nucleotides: TGCAGCGTTGTGATAGGGACCGGGGAGCTGTTTTTT. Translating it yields CSVVIGTGELFF.

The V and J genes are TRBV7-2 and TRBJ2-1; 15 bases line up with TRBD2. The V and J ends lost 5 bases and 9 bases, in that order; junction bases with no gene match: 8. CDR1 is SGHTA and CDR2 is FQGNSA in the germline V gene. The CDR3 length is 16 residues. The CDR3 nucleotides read TGTGCCAGCAGCCCCCCGGGACTAGCGGGAGGAAGTGAGCAGTTCTTC. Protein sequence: CASSPPGLAGGSEQFF.